This T cell receptor (beta chain) was retrieved from a study of T cell repertoires in cytomegalovirus infection. Study-wide points: The response measured ex vivo was dominated by TCR beta clonotypes (HLA-C-restricted and CMV-specific). Cumulative public TCR beta family frequency identified carriers of CMV plus the relevant HLA.

Per germline, CDR1 SGHAT and CDR2 FQNNGV. The CDR3 has 15 amino acids. V was shortened by 8 bases and J by 3 bases, with 19 bases between the two germline ends. TCRdb passed the reads through MiXCR, listing each CDR3 protein once. The sample lists 150,000 to 160,000 distinct CDR3 sequences; 23% were seen once. Comments on this clonotype: Its antigen is still unknown.

The chain uses TRBV11-2 and TRBJ2-5, with no clear D. The clonotype was recovered from a human donor in good health (CMV status not recorded). Some clones in this sample may be carry-over from other donors' samples. Specimen: PBMCs. In DNA form, the CDR3 reads TGTGCCAGCGGCTCAAGGACGGGTGGGGAAGAGACCCAGTACTTC. The encoded protein is CASGSRTGGEETQYF.